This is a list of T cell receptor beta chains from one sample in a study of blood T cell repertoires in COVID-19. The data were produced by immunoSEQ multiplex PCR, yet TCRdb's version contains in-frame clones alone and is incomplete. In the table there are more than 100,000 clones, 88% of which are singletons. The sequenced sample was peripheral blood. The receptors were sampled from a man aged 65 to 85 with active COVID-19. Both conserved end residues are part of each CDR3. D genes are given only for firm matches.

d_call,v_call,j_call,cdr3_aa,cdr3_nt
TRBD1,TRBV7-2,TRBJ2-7,CASSWDRGPYEQYF,TGTGCCAGCAGCTGGGACAGGGGGCCGTACGAGCAGTACTTC
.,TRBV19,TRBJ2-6,CASTGRSSGANVLTF,TGTGCCAGTACAGGGCGAAGCTCTGGGGCCAACGTCCTGACTTTC
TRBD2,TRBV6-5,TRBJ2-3,CASRGAGVGTDTQYF,TGTGCCAGCAGGGGAGCGGGAGTGGGCACAGATACGCAGTATTTT
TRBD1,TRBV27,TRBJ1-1,CASSRLLRDRGLNTEAFF,TGTGCCAGCAGTCGGCTTCTCCGGGACAGGGGATTGAACACTGAAGCTTTCTTT
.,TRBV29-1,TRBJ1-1,CSVEDGRGAFF,TGCAGCGTTGAAGATGGGAGAGGAGCTTTCTTT
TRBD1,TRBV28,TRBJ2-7,CASSKGTGYEQYF,TGTGCCAGCAGTAAAGGGACAGGGTACGAGCAGTACTTC
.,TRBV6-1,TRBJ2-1,CASSEGDSYNEQFF,TGTGCCAGCAGTGAAGGAGACTCCTACAATGAGCAGTTCTTC
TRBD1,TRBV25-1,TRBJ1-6,CASSTTWDSNSPLHF,TGTGCCAGCAGTACCACCTGGGACAGTAATTCACCCCTCCACTTT
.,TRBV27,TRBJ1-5,CASRDSVATGSNQPQHF,TGTGCCAGCAGGGACAGCGTTGCCACCGGTAGCAATCAGCCCCAGCATTTT
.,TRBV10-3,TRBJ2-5,CAISEDSAETQYF,TGTGCCATCAGTGAGGATAGCGCGGAGACCCAGTACTTC
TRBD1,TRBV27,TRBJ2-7,CASRVRGQGTYEQYF,TGTGCCAGCAGGGTGAGGGGACAGGGGACCTACGAGCAGTACTTC
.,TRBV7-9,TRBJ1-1,CASSPRQPNTEAFF,TGTGCCAGCAGCCCGAGACAGCCGAACACTGAAGCTTTCTTT
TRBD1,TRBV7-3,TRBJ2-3,CASSLMGQGASTDTQYF,TGTGCCAGCAGCTTAATGGGACAGGGGGCAAGCACAGATACGCAGTATTTT